The source of this T cell receptor beta chain is a study of T cell responses to AZD1222 COVID-19 vaccine (dated by TCRdb to 2020 to 2023). Notes on the research overall: AZD1222 recipients whose second dose came at about 4 weeks and those whose second dose came at about 12 weeks were combined into one group, since spike-specific TCR depth and breadth did not differ between the two schedules. TCR sequencing was performed for about 250 trial participants, of whom about 210 were given two doses of AZD1222 and 26 were given two doses of MenACWY control vaccine. Trial participants were enrolled into age subgroups of 18-55, 56-69 and 70-plus years, which contained around 150, 29 and 61 TCR-sequenced participants, respectively. What the authors observed across the whole study: The vaccine-associated CD4 TCRs covered the entire spike protein, and the dominant responses fell in regions 160-218 and 743-854. Nearly half of unique spike-specific TCRs reportedly recognized epitopes outside regions mutated in the B.1.351 and B.1.1.7 variants. Conclusions about previously exposed vaccinees are limited, since just five to seven AZD1222 recipients were seropositive for SARS-CoV-2 at baseline. No day 14 peak-response samples were available, so repertoires were characterized only after the peak T cell response. A significant rise in spike-specific TCR breadth and depth was observed after two AZD1222 doses relative to day 0 and relative to MenACWY recipients. Most participants were white British and females outnumbered males, and the authors suggested that clonal diversity may have been underestimated. The 56-69-year group was small, and its depth increase did not reach significance, likely because of low power.

Trimming takes 6 bases from V and 2 bases from J, and the germline ends sit 11 bases apart. Per the germline V gene, ENHRY is the CDR1 and SYGVKD is the CDR2. There are 14 amino acids in the CDR3, from cysteine to phenylalanine inclusive. Only the CDR3 portion is preserved as DNA: 42 bases, with reading frame beginning at the first base. In light of the paper, this sample's time point label describes: baseline before first vaccination. Samples from vaccinated people were obtained from the UK trials COV001 and COV002, which included a single-blind randomized controlled phase 2/3 trial of AZD1222 (ChAdOx1 nCoV-19) in healthy adults. Trial participant PBMC samples were collected at day 0 and day 28 after the second dose for TCRbeta chain sequencing. Of note for this clone: Which antigen it targets is not known. Per-base quality was not reported, and no clone a single base away is much larger than it.

The CDR3 regions of human TCRbeta chains were analyzed by immunosequencing. Processing in the source paper ran as follows. Repertoire TCRs were checked for matches against a reference library of SARS-CoV-2-specific TCRs that had been generated using the MIRA antigen-specificity platform. Breadth was defined as the fraction of unique TCRs that were SARS-CoV-2-associated. Depth was defined as the fraction of total T cells that were SARS-CoV-2-associated. Using the MIRA data, each spike-specific TCR was assigned both to the spike region to which the TCR was reactive and to a CD4 or CD8 class. Log10-transformed breadth and depth values were compared by one-way ANOVA with Sidak's multiple comparisons tests. The source is immuneACCESS, and TCRdb retained only in-frame sequences with V and J called. Part of the clones is not carried over; for the studies checked, unresolved V genes explain less than half of this, and the remainder is unexplained. The DNA was the basis for D and trimming; V, J and clone size are from that table. This sample holds around 80,000 clones; roughly 90% were observed only once. The leading ten clones occupy 11% of the sample.

The sequenced sample was peripheral blood, obtained on day 0 of AZD1222 vaccination. The sequence came from an adult in good health. The chain uses TRBV10-3 and TRBJ2-1; the D gene is tentatively TRBD1 or TRBD2, each matching 7 bases. The base sequence is TGTGCCATCAGGCAGGGGGGGACCTACAATGAGCAGTTCTTC. This codes for CAIRQGGTYNEQFF.